These 23 T cell receptor beta chains were all obtained from the same sample, sequenced in a study of blood T cell repertoires in COVID-19. Libraries were prepared by immunoSEQ multiplex PCR; TCRdb keeps only in-frame clonotypes and omits some of them. The data hold 150,000 to 200,000 clones, with around 80% observed a single time. Sample: PBMCs or T cells enriched from blood (not recorded which). These receptors were taken from a woman aged 50 to 60 with acute COVID-19.

J is TRBJ1-2 and V is TRBV27; no firm D call. CDR1 and CDR2 (germline): MNHEY, SMNVEV (reference sequence). Between the trimmed V and J ends, which lost 6 bases and 4 bases, there was a span of 12 bases. The CDR3 is 13 residues long. DNA of the CDR3: TGTGCCAGCAGCAAACAGAAGACCTATGGCTACACCTTC. Translation: CASSKQKTYGYTF.

The chain has TRBV19 and TRBJ2-5; the D gene is possibly TRBD1 (6 bases). V lost 5 bases, J lost 5 bases, and 18 bases lay in between. There are 15 residues in the CDR3. Germline V lookup: CDR1 LNHDA, CDR2 SQIVND (reference sequence). DNA for the CDR3: TGTGCCAGTAGTCCAGCCGTGGGGGCTGGCGAGACCCAGTACTTC. This sequence encodes CASSPAVGAGETQYF.

This sequence joins TRBV3-1 (or the pseudogene TRBV3-2) and TRBJ1-2; D is unclear. V was shortened by 1 base and J by 8 bases, with 8 bases between the two germline ends. The CDR3 totals 12 residues. Germline V gene data show CDR1 as LGHDT and CDR2 as YNNKEL (reference sequence). As DNA, the CDR3 is TGTGCCAGCAGCCAAGGAAGGGAGGGCTACACCTTC. Protein sequence: CASSQGREGYTF.

The table lists this clone with a few counts. The V call is TRBV4-3, the J call TRBJ1-1; D not certain. The CDR3 is made up of 14 amino acids. V was clipped by 2 bases and J by 1 base, with 8 bases between them. Germline V gene lookup returns CDR1 LGHNA and CDR2 YSLEER. The CDR3 DNA reads TGCGCCAGCAGCCAAATACAGCAGAACACTGAAGCTTTCTTT. Amino acids: CASSQIQQNTEAFF.

CDR3 nucleotide sequence: TGCGCCAGCAGCCCACCCTATGCTGAGACCCAGTACTTC. Its translation: CASSPPYAETQYF. The chain joins TRBV5-1 to TRBJ2-5, with no clear D. Trimming left V 4 bases short and J 5 bases short, with 12 bases between. Germline lookup yields CDR1 SGHRS and CDR2 YFSETQ. The CDR3 runs to 13 residues.

The V and J genes are TRBV5-4 and TRBJ1-1; TRBD1 might be the D (6 bases). The CDR3 totals 14 residues. Germline V gene data show CDR1 as SGHNT and CDR2 as YYREEE (reference sequence). With 1 base removed from V and 7 bases from J, the gap between germline ends came to 14 bases. The CDR3 protein is CASSLSRGQNEAFF. In DNA form, the CDR3 reads TGTGCCAGCAGCTTGAGCAGAGGACAGAATGAAGCTTTCTTT. The full variable domain, with the rest looked up from reference TRBV5-4 and TRBJ1-1, is ETGVTQSPTHLIKTRGQQVTLRCSSQSGHNTVSWYQQALGQGPQFIFQYYREEENGRGNFPPRFSGLQFPNYSSELNVNALELDDSALYLCASSLSRGQNEAFFGQGTRLTVV.

The chain recombines TRBV5-6 with TRBJ1-4; D is perhaps TRBD1 (5 bases). This CDR3 spans 15 amino acids. Germline V CDR1 and CDR2: SGHDT, YYEEEE. The V end lost 0 bases, the J end lost 7 bases, and 13 bases lay between the germline ends. The CDR3 sequence: CASSLEGQGAEKLFF. Here the CDR3 DNA reads TGTGCCAGCAGCTTGGAGGGTCAGGGCGCTGAAAAACTGTTTTTT.

This clone was observed a few times. This chain uses TRBV18 with TRBJ2-5; D gene ambiguous. The V and J ends lost 4 bases and 2 bases respectively, with 8 bases between them. Germline CDR1 reads KGHSH; CDR2 reads LQKENI. The CDR3 runs 13 residues. The CDR3 protein is CASSLSVQETQYF. The CDR3 nucleotides are TGTGCCAGCTCACTTTCAGTTCAAGAGACCCAGTACTTC.

The V and J genes are TRBV6-5 and TRBJ1-1; possible D gene TRBD1, 5 bases. The CDR3 extends over 11 amino acids. Trimming pared 6 bases from V and 11 bases from J, leaving 13 bases between. Per germline, CDR1 MNHEY and CDR2 SVGAGI. CDR3 residues: CASRGRGGAFF. In DNA, the CDR3 is TGTGCCAGCAGGGGGCGGGGAGGTGCTTTCTTT.

The chain uses TRBV6-4 and TRBJ1-2, with D maybe TRBD1 (6 bases). CDR1 is MRHNA and CDR2 is SNTAGT in the germline V gene. The CDR3 has 17 amino acids. Deletions cut 2 bases from V and 1 base from J, with 17 bases between. CDR3: CASSDRTMGRGNYGYTF. In DNA, the CDR3 is TGTGCCAGCAGTGACCGAACTATGGGCAGGGGTAACTATGGCTACACCTTC.

The chain uses TRBV7-8 and TRBJ1-1, with D perhaps matching TRBD1 (5 bases). The CDR3 consists of 15 residues. Germline V gene lookup returns CDR1 SGHVS and CDR2 FQNEAQ. V dropped 1 base and J dropped 6 bases, with 15 bases sitting between them. The CDR3 protein is CASSLERGGSPEAFF. In DNA form, the CDR3 reads TGTGCCAGCAGCTTAGAGCGGGGGGGGAGCCCTGAAGCTTTCTTT.

This chain uses TRBV5-1 with TRBJ1-1; TRBD1 aligns across 9 bases. The CDR3 runs to 16 residues. Germline CDR1 reads SGHRS; CDR2 reads YFSETQ. The V gene end was trimmed by 4 bases and the J gene end by 4 bases; junction bases not matched to a gene: 11. Here the CDR3 reads CASSRDLQGAGTEAFF. The CDR3, as DNA: TGCGCCAGCAGCCGAGATTTACAGGGGGCTGGCACTGAAGCTTTCTTT.

This clone was detected only a few times. The chain employs TRBV5-1 and TRBJ1-4, with D uncertain. Germline V gene lookup returns CDR1 SGHRS and CDR2 YFSETQ. CDR3 length equals 15 residues. Trimming stripped 2 bases from V and 5 bases from J, with 13 bases between. CDR3 nucleotides: TGCGCCAGCAGCTTCCGGGCCGGAGGGAATGAAAAACTGTTTTTT. It encodes CASSFRAGGNEKLFF.

This clone was observed a single time. This chain joins TRBV18 and TRBJ1-4; the match to TRBD1 covers 8 bases. This CDR3 is 15 amino acids long. Per germline, CDR1 KGHSH and CDR2 LQKENI. V gave up 3 bases and J gave up 6 bases; unmatched junction bases: 6. The DNA for the CDR3 is TGTGCCAGCTCACCCCTACAGGGGGTGGATGAAAAACTGTTTTTT. It specifies CASSPLQGVDEKLFF.

This clone was detected only a few times. V and J are TRBV19 and TRBJ2-1; 12 bases line up with TRBD2. Germline assignment: CDR1 LNHDA and CDR2 SQIVND (reference sequence). After removal of 4 bases from V and 4 bases from J, the junction contained 5 bases not matched to a gene. CDR3 length equals 16 residues. Written as DNA, the CDR3 is TGTGCCAGTAGTAAACCGACTAGCGGGGGTTACAATGAGCAGTTCTTC. Translated: CASSKPTSGGYNEQFF. Variable domain in full (rest from reference TRBV19 and TRBJ2-1): DGGITQSPKYLFRKEGQNVTLSCEQNLNHDAMYWYRQDPGQGLRLIYYSQIVNDFQKGDIAEGYSVSREKKESFPLTVTSAQKNPTAFYLCASSKPTSGGYNEQFFGPGTRLTVL.

The chain employs TRBV4-1 and TRBJ1-1; no reliable D call. This CDR3 spans 16 amino acids. With 0 bases removed from V and 2 bases from J, the gap between germline ends came to 13 bases. Germline CDR1 is MGHRA and CDR2 is YSYEKL. CDR3 residues: CASSQDAPGSNTEAFF. The CDR3 nucleotides read TGCGCCAGCAGCCAAGATGCACCAGGCTCAAACACTGAAGCTTTCTTT.

This chain connects TRBV5-1 to TRBJ1-1; D gene ambiguous. The V gene's germline CDR1 is SGHRS and CDR2 YFSETQ. There are 12 residues in the CDR3. The V end lost 7 bases, the J end lost 4 bases, and 11 bases lay between the germline ends. The CDR3 DNA sequence: TGCGCCAGCGTCGCCCCCAGCACTGAAGCTTTCTTT. Amino acids: CASVAPSTEAFF.

The chain joins TRBV3-1 (or the pseudogene TRBV3-2) to TRBJ2-3; 11 bases are shared with TRBD2. Germline CDR1 LGHDT, CDR2 YNNKEL (reference sequence). V shed 2 bases, J shed 6 bases, and the junction held 7 bases outside the gene matches. The CDR3 consists of 16 residues. The CDR3 loop reads CASSQRSGGAVDTQYF. The CDR3 nucleotides are TGTGCCAGCAGCCAACGTAGCGGGGGGGCGGTGGATACGCAGTATTTT.

The V and J genes are TRBV3-1 (or the pseudogene TRBV3-2) and TRBJ1-6, with 7 nucleotides matching TRBD1. There are 15 residues in the CDR3. V was pared by 7 bases and J by 6 bases, with 9 bases of the junction left unmatched. Looked up from germline, CDR1 is LGHDT and CDR2 is YNNKEL (reference sequence). CDR3 sequence (DNA): TGTGCCAGCACCTTCTCCGGGACAGCTAATTCACCCCTCCACTTT. Translating gives CASTFSGTANSPLHF.

In this sample, this clone turned up many times. The DNA of the CDR3 is TGTGCCAGCAAAGATTGGGACAGGGGCGCGAACACCGGGGAGCTGTTTTTT. Residues: CASKDWDRGANTGELFF. The chain combines TRBV27 with TRBJ2-2; 10 nucleotides line up with TRBD1. J gave up 0 bases and V 7 bases, and 8 bases lay outside the gene matches. Germline assignment: CDR1 MNHEY and CDR2 SMNVEV (reference sequence). The CDR3 covers 17 residues.

J is TRBJ1-2 and V is TRBV18, with D unclear. Germline-derived CDR1 and CDR2 are KGHSH and LQKENI. The CDR3 covers 14 residues. Trimming removed 2 bases from V and 6 bases from J, with 13 bases in between. CDR3: CASSPDGVIDGYTF. CDR3 DNA sequence: TGTGCCAGCTCACCAGACGGGGTGATAGATGGCTACACCTTC.

The V and J genes are TRBV2 and TRBJ1-6; TRBD1 agrees at 10 bases. The CDR3 spans 18 residues. Germline assignment: CDR1 SNHLY and CDR2 FYNNEI. J was trimmed by 1 base and V by 1 base; bases with no gene match: 4. CDR3 residues: CASSEGGQGRSYNSPLHF. CDR3 nucleotides: TGTGCCAGCAGTGAAGGGGGACAGGGGCGGTCCTATAATTCACCCCTCCACTTT. Full variable domain (outside the CDR3, taken from reference TRBV2 and TRBJ1-6): EPEVTQTPSHQVTQMGQEVILRCVPISNHLYFYWYRQILGQKVEFLVSFYNNEISEKSEIFDDQFSVERPDGSNFTLKIRSTKLEDSAMYFCASSEGGQGRSYNSPLHFGNGTRLTVT.

The CDR3 is CASSMGGATYQPQHF. The CDR3 nucleotides read TGTGCCAGTAGTATGGGGGGGGCAACCTATCAGCCCCAGCATTTT. This sequence joins TRBV19 and TRBJ1-5, with D possibly TRBD1 on 6 matching bases. Germline loops: CDR1 LNHDA, CDR2 SQIVND (reference sequence). The CDR3 length is 15 residues. The ends were cut back, 3 bases at V and 5 bases at J, with 14 bases in the middle. The full variable domain, completed using reference TRBV19 and TRBJ1-5, is DGGITQSPKYLFRKEGQNVTLSCEQNLNHDAMYWYRQDPGQGLRLIYYSQIVNDFQKGDIAEGYSVSREKKESFPLTVTSAQKNPTAFYLCASSMGGATYQPQHFGDGTRLSIL.